The 9 T cell receptor beta chains listed next were all sequenced from one sample in a study of identical twins. From the 5' RACE reads, TCRdb called clonotypes with MiXCR, one entry per CDR3 protein. The sample carries 250,000 or so distinct CDR3 sequences, roughly 13% recorded once. These data also featured in a second study, about yellow fever vaccine responses in identical twins.

Sequencing input: memory (CD45RO+) T cells sorted from blood. The receptor set was obtained from a woman younger than 30 in good health.

At least ten counts were recorded for this clonotype. The chain employs TRBV4-2 and TRBJ1-2; D might be TRBD1 (6 bases). V was cut by 0 bases and J by 3 bases, with 14 bases left in between. The germline V gene has CDR1 LGHNA and CDR2 YNFKEQ. The CDR3 extends over 16 amino acids. The CDR3 reads CASSQDPTGDHYGYTF. For the CDR3, the DNA is TGTGCCAGCAGCCAAGATCCGACAGGTGATCACTATGGCTACACCTTC.

This clonotype was detected ten times or more. The J gene is TRBJ2-5, the V gene TRBV6-2 or TRBV6-3, with D unclear. Trimming took 6 bases from V and 4 from J, leaving 9 bases between them. This CDR3 is built from 12 residues. Germline-derived CDR1 and CDR2 are MNHEY and SVGEGT. The CDR3 spells CASSTPPETQYF. As DNA, the CDR3 is TGTGCCAGCAGCACCCCGCCAGAGACCCAGTACTTC.

At least ten counts were recorded for this clonotype. V gene TRBV5-5 combines with J gene TRBJ2-2; D is undetermined. V was clipped by 2 bases and J by 5 bases, with 10 bases between them. The CDR3 has 14 residues. CDR1 SGHKS and CDR2 YYEKEE come from the germline V gene (reference sequence). CDR3 bases: TGTGCCAGCAGCTTAGAGTCCGGGACCGGGGAGCTGTTTTTT. Its translation: CASSLESGTGELFF.

In its sample, this clonotype was seen a few times. One end of the junction is discordant with germline, which a read error may explain. The chain joins TRBV2 to TRBJ1-1; D perhaps matches TRBD1 (5 bases). The V gene's germline CDR1 is SNHLY and CDR2 FYNNEI. This CDR3 has 14 amino acids. In DNA, the CDR3 is TGTGCCAGCAGAGAAGGGACGGAGAACACTGAAGCTTTCTTT. It specifies CASREGTENTEAFF. Looking up the rest from reference TRBV2 and TRBJ1-1 gives the full variable domain: EPEVTQTPSHQVTQMGQEVILRCVPISNHLYFYWYRQILGQKVEFLVSFYNNEISEKSEIFDDQFSVERPDGSNFTLKIRSTKLEDSAMYFCASREGTENTEAFFGQGTRLTVV.

This clonotype has ten or more counts. V usage is TRBV20-1 and J usage is TRBJ2-5, with D maybe TRBD2 (5 bases). Germline V gene data show CDR1 as DFQATT and CDR2 as SNEGSKA (reference sequence). The CDR3 has 12 residues. Deletions cut 1 base from V and 5 bases from J, with 8 bases between. CDR3 residues: CSARAPGETQYF. In DNA, the CDR3 is TGCAGTGCTAGAGCTCCGGGGGAGACCCAGTACTTC.

This clonotype was observed many times. The genes are TRBV29-1 and TRBJ2-1, with a weak D call TRBD2 (6 bases). CDR3 length: 15 residues. V lost 0 bases to trimming and J lost 5 bases, with 14 bases between them. Germline CDR1 and CDR2: SQVTM and ANQGSEA. As DNA, the CDR3 is TGCAGCGTTGAAGATCCCTCTACTAGCCACAATGAGCAGTTCTTC. Translation gives CSVEDPSTSHNEQFF.

This clonotype showed up many times. The junction differs from germline at one of its ends, possibly a read error. J is TRBJ1-1 and V is TRBV12-3 or TRBV12-4, with D unclear. The length of the CDR3 is 14 residues. The CDR3 region is CASSLAGGNTEAFF. The CDR3 DNA reads TGCGCCAGCAGCTTGGCAGGCGGGAACACTGAAGCTTTCTTT.

A few counts support this clonotype. V is TRBV6-1 and J is TRBJ1-5; no reliable D call. This CDR3 is built from 13 residues. Germline CDR1 MNHNS, CDR2 SASEGT. V was shortened by 10 bases and J by 3 bases, with 13 bases between the two germline ends. Here the CDR3 reads CANHPGFNQPQHF. The DNA of the CDR3 is TGTGCCAACCACCCGGGCTTCAATCAGCCCCAGCATTTT.

This clonotype was picked up many times. The chain recombines TRBV20-1 with TRBJ2-7; no clear D gene. Trimming removed 0 bases from V and 2 bases from J, with 14 bases in between. CDR3 length equals 15 residues. Germline loops: CDR1 DFQATT, CDR2 SNEGSKA (reference sequence). The CDR3 DNA reads as TGCAGTGCTAGAGATACGGCTCAATTGGCCTACGAGCAGTACTTC. Translated, it gives CSARDTAQLAYEQYF.